The source of this T cell receptor beta chain is a study of T cell repertoires in cytomegalovirus infection. Study context: Matching HLA type, along with CMV infection, was indicated by public TCR beta signatures.

TCRdb reanalysed the reads using MiXCR and keeps one entry per CDR3 protein. The sample lists 150,000 to 200,000 distinct CDR3 sequences, about a tenth occurring once. CDR1 is SGHNT and CDR2 is YYREEE in the germline V gene (reference sequence). V gave up 2 bases and J gave up 4 bases, with 8 bases separating them. CDR3 length: 13 residues. This clonotype was detected ten times or more. Its antigen is undetermined. Study results and limitations: Carriers of CMV plus the relevant HLA were identified by cumulative public TCR beta family frequency. There were HLA-C-restricted CMV-specific TCR beta clonotypes dominating the ex vivo response.

This receptor was obtained from a human donor in good health (CMV status not recorded). Some clones in this sample may be carry-over from other donors' samples. This rearrangement joins TRBV5-4 to TRBJ2-3; D perhaps matches TRBD1 (5 bases). The sample was PBMCs. DNA of the CDR3: TGTGCCAGCAGCTTTCAGGGTTCAGATACGCAGTATTTT. This encodes CASSFQGSDTQYF.